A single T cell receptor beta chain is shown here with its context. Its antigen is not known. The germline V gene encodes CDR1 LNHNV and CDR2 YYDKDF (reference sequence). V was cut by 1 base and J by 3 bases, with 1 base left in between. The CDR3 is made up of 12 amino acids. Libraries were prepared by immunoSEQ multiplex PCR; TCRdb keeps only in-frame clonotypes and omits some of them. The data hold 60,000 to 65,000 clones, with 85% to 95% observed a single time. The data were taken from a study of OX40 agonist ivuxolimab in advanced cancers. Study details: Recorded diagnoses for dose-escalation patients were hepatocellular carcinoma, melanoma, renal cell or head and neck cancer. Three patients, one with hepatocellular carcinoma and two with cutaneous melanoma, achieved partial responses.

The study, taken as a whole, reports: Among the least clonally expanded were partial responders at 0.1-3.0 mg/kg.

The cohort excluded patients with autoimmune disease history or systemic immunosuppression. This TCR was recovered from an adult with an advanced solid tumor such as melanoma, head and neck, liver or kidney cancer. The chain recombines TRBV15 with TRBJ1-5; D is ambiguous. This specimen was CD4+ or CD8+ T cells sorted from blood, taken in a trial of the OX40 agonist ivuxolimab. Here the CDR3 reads CATSRVNQPQHF. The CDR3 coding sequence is TGTGCCACCAGCAGAGTCAATCAGCCCCAGCATTTT. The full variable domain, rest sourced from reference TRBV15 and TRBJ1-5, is DAMVIQNPRYQVTQFGKPVTLSCSQTLNHNVMYWYQQKSSQAPKLLFHYYDKDFNNEADTPDNFQSRRPNTSFCFLDIRSPGLGDTAMYLCATSRVNQPQHFGDGTRLSIL.